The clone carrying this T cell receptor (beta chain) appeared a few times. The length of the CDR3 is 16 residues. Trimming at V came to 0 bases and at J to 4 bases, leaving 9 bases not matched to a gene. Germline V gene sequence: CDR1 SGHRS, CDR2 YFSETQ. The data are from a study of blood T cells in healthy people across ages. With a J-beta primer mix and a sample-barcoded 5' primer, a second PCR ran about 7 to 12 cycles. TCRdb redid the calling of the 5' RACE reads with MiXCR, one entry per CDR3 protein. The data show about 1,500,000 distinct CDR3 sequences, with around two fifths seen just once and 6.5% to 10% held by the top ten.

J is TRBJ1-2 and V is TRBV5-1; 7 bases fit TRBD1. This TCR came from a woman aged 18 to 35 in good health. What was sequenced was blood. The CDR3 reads CASSLGGIQGSYGYTF. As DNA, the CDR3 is TGCGCCAGCAGCTTGGGGGGAATACAGGGGAGCTATGGCTACACCTTC. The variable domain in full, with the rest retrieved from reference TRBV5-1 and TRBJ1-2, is KAGVTQTPRYLIKTRGQQVTLSCSPISGHRSVSWYQQTPGQGLQFLFEYFSETQRNKGNFPGRFSGRQFSNSRSEMNVSTLELGDSALYLCASSLGGIQGSYGYTFGSGTRLTVV.